This passage covers 21 T cell receptor beta chains from one sample sequenced in a study of lymphopenia after photon versus proton radiotherapy. Using immunoSEQ multiplex PCR, the repertoire was profiled, and TCRdb retains in-frame clones only, with some absent. The sample includes about 12,000 clones, around 90% of them seen just once. Material: peripheral blood, obtained from a patient treated with proton-based radiotherapy. Receptors originate from a man between 60 and 75 years old with pancreatic cancer.

This chain uses TRBV29-1 with TRBJ2-5, with D possibly being TRBD2 (5 bases). Looked up from germline, CDR1 is SQVTM and CDR2 is ANQGSEA. This CDR3 is 13 amino acids long. V shed 3 bases and J shed 5 bases, with 13 bases lying between them. The CDR3 region has the DNA TGCAGCGTTGATGCGCGGGCCGGCGAGACCCAGTACTTC. Translated: CSVDARAGETQYF.

This rearrangement joins TRBV29-1 to TRBJ2-5; TRBD2 might be the D (6 bases). Trimming removed 4 bases from V and 5 bases from J, with 11 bases in between. CDR3 length: 12 amino acids. Germline CDR1 is SQVTM and CDR2 is ANQGSEA. CDR3 sequence (DNA): TGCAGCGTTGTCCTCGCGGGGGAGACCCAGTACTTC. Its protein is CSVVLAGETQYF.

This chain uses TRBV28 with TRBJ2-1, with TRBD2 as a possible D gene (5 bases). V was trimmed by 1 base and J by 0 bases, leaving 13 bases between them. The CDR3 runs 17 residues. Germline V lookup: CDR1 MDHEN, CDR2 SYDVKM. CDR3 in amino acids: CASSLFGVSRSYNEQFF. The CDR3 coding sequence is TGTGCCAGCAGTTTATTCGGGGTTTCCCGCTCCTACAATGAGCAGTTCTTC.

The chain uses TRBV5-1 and TRBJ2-7; 7 bases match TRBD1. CDR1 and CDR2 from the germline V gene are SGHRS and YFSETQ. The CDR3 extends over 14 amino acids. The V gene end was trimmed by 0 bases and the J gene end by 4 bases; junction bases not matched to a gene: 4. CDR3 sequence (DNA): TGCGCCAGCAGCTTGGAGGGGACAGTGTACGAGCAGTACTTC. Translated, it gives CASSLEGTVYEQYF.

The chain combines TRBV7-8 with TRBJ2-1; 11 nucleotides line up with TRBD2. The junction had 7 bases not matched to a gene; V was cut back by 10 bases and J by 2 bases. Germline lookup yields CDR1 SGHVS and CDR2 FQNEAQ. The CDR3 consists of 15 residues. The CDR3 loop is CATRPTSGTYNEQFF. The CDR3 DNA reads TGTGCCACACGGCCGACTAGCGGGACCTACAATGAGCAGTTCTTC.

This clone was observed a handful of times. This chain joins TRBV6-1 and TRBJ1-1; possible D gene TRBD1, 5 bases. With 10 bases removed from V and 3 bases from J, the gap between germline ends came to 21 bases. The germline V gene encodes CDR1 MNHNS and CDR2 SASEGT. This CDR3 has 15 amino acids. The CDR3 protein is CATVERYRRYTEAFF. Here the CDR3 DNA reads TGTGCCACCGTCGAAAGATACAGGCGGTACACTGAAGCTTTCTTT.

This chain joins TRBV27 and TRBJ2-7; a weak D match, TRBD2 (6 bases). Trimming removed 5 bases from V and 2 bases from J, with 16 bases in between. This CDR3 spans 15 amino acids. Germline lookup yields CDR1 MNHEY and CDR2 SMNVEV (reference sequence). This CDR3 reads CASSPWRGMTYEQYF. Written as DNA, the CDR3 is TGTGCCAGCAGTCCATGGCGGGGCATGACCTACGAGCAGTACTTC.

This chain links TRBV4-2 with TRBJ1-4; 9 nucleotides line up with TRBD1. From germline, CDR1 is LGHNA and CDR2 YNFKEQ. V was pared by 0 bases and J by 7 bases, with 6 bases of the junction left unmatched. CDR3 length: 16 amino acids. The CDR3 spells CASSQDVRTGVEKLFF. In DNA, the CDR3 is TGTGCCAGCAGCCAAGATGTACGGACAGGGGTTGAAAAACTGTTTTTT.

The chain links TRBV6-1 to TRBJ2-5; weak D call: TRBD2 (5 bases). The end of the DNA is better explained by TRBJ2-7, so the J call may be wrong. Germline assignment: CDR1 MNHNS and CDR2 SASEGT. The CDR3 contains 14 residues. CDR3 region: CASSRAGLGSEQYF. The CDR3 DNA reads as TGTGCCAGCTCGAGGGCGGGTTTGGGAAGCGAGCAGTACTTC.

The rearrangement uses TRBV14 and TRBJ2-1; 9 positions match TRBD2. The CDR3 is 16 residues long. Unmatched junction bases numbered 4, after V lost 0 bases and J lost 4 bases. The V gene's germline CDR1 is SGHDN and CDR2 FVKESK. This CDR3 reads CASSQDSSGMYNEQFF. The DNA for the CDR3 is TGTGCCAGCAGCCAAGATTCTAGCGGGATGTACAATGAGCAGTTCTTC.

This clone appeared a few times. The V and J genes are TRBV27 and TRBJ2-3; D perhaps matches TRBD2 (6 bases). Per the germline V gene, CDR1 is MNHEY and CDR2 is SMNVEV (reference sequence). Trimming took 5 bases from V and 8 from J, leaving 23 bases between them. There are 16 residues in the CDR3. Here the CDR3 DNA reads TGTGCCAGCAGTCCGTTCGCGGGACCCGAGACCATTACGCAGTATTTT. Translated: CASSPFAGPETITQYF.

J is TRBJ2-1 and V is TRBV5-4; no clear D gene. V was cut by 0 bases and J by 7 bases, with 8 bases left in between. The CDR3 is 13 amino acids. The germline gives CDR1 SGHNT, CDR2 YYREEE (reference sequence). The CDR3, as DNA: TGTGCCAGCAGCTTGGTTCTAGTAAATGAGCAGTTCTTC. It yields the protein CASSLVLVNEQFF.

This clone has only one observation. This chain joins TRBV2 and TRBJ2-1; D gene unclear. The CDR3 is 13 amino acids. Trimming cost V 6 bases and J 5 bases, with 11 bases left between them. Per germline, CDR1 SNHLY and CDR2 FYNNEI. CDR3 amino acids: CASSVPIDNEQFF. The CDR3 DNA reads as TGTGCCAGCAGCGTCCCTATAGACAATGAGCAGTTCTTC.

The V and J genes are TRBV5-1 and TRBJ1-1; weak D call: TRBD1 (6 bases). Germline-derived CDR1 and CDR2 are SGHRS and YFSETQ. CDR3 length equals 14 residues. Trimming left V 2 bases short and J 4 bases short, with 12 bases between. The CDR3 spells CASSFGGAFTEAFF. The CDR3 nucleotides read TGCGCCAGCAGCTTCGGGGGCGCATTCACTGAAGCTTTCTTT.

This clone is a singleton in its sample. The chain recombines TRBV29-1 with TRBJ1-2, with TRBD1 identical over 9 bases. CDR1 is SQVTM, CDR2 ANQGSEA, per germline. Losses at the gene ends were 6 bases for V and 3 bases for J; bases not matched to a gene: 8. The CDR3 runs 14 residues. Here the CDR3 DNA reads TGCAGCGTACAAACACGGACAGGGGACTATGGCTACACCTTC. It translates to CSVQTRTGDYGYTF.

V usage is TRBV15 and J usage is TRBJ2-7; 7 bases fit TRBD2. V shed 3 bases, J shed 2 bases, and the junction held 10 bases outside the gene matches. CDR3 length: 16 residues. Germline loops: CDR1 LNHNV, CDR2 YYDKDF (reference sequence). This chain's CDR3 is CATSSPLGGSPYEQYF. CDR3 DNA sequence: TGTGCCACCAGCAGTCCACTAGGCGGGAGCCCCTACGAGCAGTACTTC.

This clone was observed once. This chain uses TRBV28 with TRBJ2-7; 7 nucleotides agree with TRBD2. V was pared by 5 bases and J by 2 bases, with 12 bases of the junction left unmatched. The CDR3 length is 16 residues. The germline V gene encodes CDR1 MDHEN and CDR2 SYDVKM. CDR3 DNA: TGTGCCAGCAGTCCGGGGGACTATTCCGGTACCTACGAGCAGTACTTC. Translation gives CASSPGDYSGTYEQYF.

The rearrangement links TRBV5-5 to TRBJ1-3; D call uncertain. The CDR3 sequence is 17 residues long. Trimming cost V 4 bases and J 1 base, with 18 bases left between them. Germline assignment: CDR1 SGHKS and CDR2 YYEKEE (reference sequence). CDR3 amino acids: CASSVARGLGSGNTIYF. CDR3 nucleotides: TGTGCCAGCAGCGTTGCTCGGGGATTGGGGTCTGGAAACACCATATATTTT.

The chain employs TRBV4-1 and TRBJ1-1, with 9 positions matching TRBD1. In germline, CDR1 is MGHRA, CDR2 YSYEKL. The CDR3 has 15 residues. Unmatched junction bases numbered 6, after V lost 4 bases and J lost 3 bases. This CDR3 is CASSRITGGYTEAFF. In DNA form, the CDR3 reads TGCGCCAGCAGCCGAATAACAGGGGGCTACACTGAAGCTTTCTTT.

The sample holds a few counts of this clone. The chain uses TRBV30 and TRBJ1-1; D is unresolved. V lost 0 bases and J lost 1, with 6 bases in between. Germline V gene lookup returns CDR1 GTSNPN and CDR2 SVGIG (reference sequence). CDR3 size: 13 residues. CDR3 DNA: TGTGCCTGGAGTGTGACCCGGAACACTGAAGCTTTCTTT. Amino acid sequence: CAWSVTRNTEAFF.

The genes are TRBV19 and TRBJ1-5, with a tentative D call TRBD1 (5 bases). Trimming took off 5 bases at V and 5 bases at J, with 7 bases between the two ends. CDR1 LNHDA and CDR2 SQIVND come from the germline V gene (reference sequence). The CDR3 consists of 12 residues. CDR3 nucleotides: TGTGCCAGTAGTCGGGGCCATCAGCCCCAGCATTTT. Its translation is CASSRGHQPQHF.